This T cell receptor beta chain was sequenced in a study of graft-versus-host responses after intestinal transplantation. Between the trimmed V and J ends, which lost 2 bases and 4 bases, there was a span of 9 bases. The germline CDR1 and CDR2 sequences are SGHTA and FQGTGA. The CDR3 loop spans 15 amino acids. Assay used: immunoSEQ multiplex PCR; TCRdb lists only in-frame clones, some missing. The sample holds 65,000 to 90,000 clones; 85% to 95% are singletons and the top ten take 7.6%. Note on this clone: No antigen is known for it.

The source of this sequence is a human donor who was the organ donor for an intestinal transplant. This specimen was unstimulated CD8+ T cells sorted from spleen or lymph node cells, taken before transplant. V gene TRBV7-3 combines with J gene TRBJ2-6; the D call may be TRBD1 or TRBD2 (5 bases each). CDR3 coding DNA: TGTGCCAGCAGCTTACTAGGGGAGGGGGCCAACGTCCTGACTTTC. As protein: CASSLLGEGANVLTF.